This is a list of T cell receptor beta chains from one sample in a study of early T cells in non-severe SARS-CoV-2 infection. From the 5' RACE reads, TCRdb called clonotypes with MiXCR, one entry per CDR3 protein. This sample has some 96,000 distinct CDR3 sequences, with under 15% found just once. Sample: whole blood. These receptors originate from an adult who was a healthcare worker with PCR-confirmed SARS-CoV-2 infection or an uninfected control (not recorded which). Both conserved end residues are part of each CDR3. A D gene is named only where the DNA matches it firmly. Rows may omit the clone size; those that give it use once, few, many or a size class.

v_call,cdr3_length,j_call,d_call,clone_size,cdr3_aa,cdr3_nt
TRBV7-7,14,TRBJ2-2,NA,few,CASSLASVSGELFF,TGTGCTAGCAGCTTAGCATCGGTATCCGGGGAGCTGTTTTTT
TRBV5-1,12,TRBJ2-7,NA,NA,CASSSDDGEQYF,TGCGCCAGCAGCTCCGACGACGGCGAGCAGTACTTC
TRBV11-2,18,TRBJ2-5,TRBD2,NA,CASSRQEAGALKVKSQYF,TGTGCCAGCAGCCGACAAGAAGCGGGGGCCCTGAAGGTAAAGTCCCAGTACTTC
TRBV7-6,15,TRBJ1-1,TRBD1,many,CASSLRTGGNTEAFF,TGTGCCAGCAGCTTGCGGACAGGAGGGAACACTGAAGCTTTCTTT
TRBV27,12,TRBJ2-3,NA,NA,CASSLMGDTQYF,TGTGCCAGCAGTTTGATGGGGGATACGCAGTATTTT
TRBV7-6,11,TRBJ2-1,NA,many,CASSYYNEQFF,TGTGCCAGCAGTTACTACAATGAGCAGTTCTTC
TRBV7-2,14,TRBJ2-7,NA,few,CASSRGRNAYEQYF,TGTGCCAGCAGCAGGGGACGGAACGCCTACGAGCAGTACTTC
TRBV6-2/TRBV6-3,12,TRBJ1-1,NA,NA,CASSRLSQGAFF,TGTGCCAGCAGTCGACTGTCCCAGGGGGCTTTCTTT
TRBV18,15,TRBJ2-1,TRBD2,NA,CASSQSGTSFYEQFF,TGTGCCAGCTCACAATCCGGGACTAGCTTTTATGAGCAGTTCTTC
TRBV6-6,17,TRBJ1-2,NA,few,CASSFAPGSYPNYGYTF,TGTGCCAGCAGTTTTGCCCCGGGGTCCTACCCGAACTATGGCTACACCTTC
TRBV28,15,TRBJ1-5,NA,few,CASSLSGRSNQPQHF,TGTGCCAGCAGTTTATCGGGCCGGAGCAATCAGCCCCAGCATTTT
TRBV20-1,15,TRBJ2-5,NA,NA,CSARDSAQYQETQYF,TGCAGTGCTAGAGATTCCGCCCAGTACCAAGAGACCCAGTACTTC
TRBV19,13,TRBJ1-2,TRBD1,few,CASYGQANYGYTF,TGTGCCAGTTATGGACAGGCCAACTATGGCTACACCTTC
TRBV5-1,13,TRBJ1-1,NA,many,CASSHTGAPEAFF,TGCGCCAGCAGCCACACAGGAGCACCCGAAGCTTTCTTT
TRBV19,13,TRBJ1-5,NA,NA,CASSTQGNQPQHF,TGTGCCAGTTCCACCCAGGGGAATCAGCCCCAGCATTTT
TRBV20-1,14,TRBJ2-3,NA,many,CSARDRVGTDTQYF,TGCAGTGCTAGAGATCGGGTGGGGACAGATACGCAGTATTTT
TRBV28,11,TRBJ1-5,NA,few,CASSRGVPQHF,TGTGCCAGCAGCAGAGGGGTGCCCCAGCATTTT
TRBV7-8,15,TRBJ1-2,NA,NA,CASSRRSDGPEGYTF,TGTGCCAGCAGCCGACGATCTGACGGCCCCGAGGGCTACACCTTC
TRBV28,14,TRBJ2-3,NA,NA,CASSLGGRTDTQYF,TGTGCCAGCAGTTTAGGGGGTCGCACAGATACGCAGTATTTT
TRBV11-2,16,TRBJ1-1,NA,many,CASSLDLVPIGTEAFF,TGTGCCAGCAGCTTAGATTTGGTTCCCATAGGTACTGAAGCTTTCTTT
TRBV11-2,16,TRBJ2-2,NA,many,CASSLDFQSYTGELFF,TGTGCCAGCAGCTTAGATTTCCAGTCTTACACCGGGGAGCTGTTTTTT
TRBV12-3/TRBV12-4,13,TRBJ2-5,NA,NA,CASSLLGRKTQYF,TGTGCCAGCAGTTTATTGGGACGGAAGACCCAGTACTTC
TRBV12-3/TRBV12-4,12,TRBJ2-2,NA,many,CASSHNTGELFF,TGTGCCAGCAGCCATAACACCGGGGAGCTGTTTTTT
TRBV6-2/TRBV6-3,14,TRBJ1-2,TRBD1,NA,CASSEDRGGYGYTF,TGTGCCAGCTCCGAGGACAGGGGAGGATATGGCTACACCTTC
TRBV10-2,16,TRBJ1-1,TRBD1,many,CASSDMGQVTNTEAFF,TGCGCCAGCAGTGACATGGGACAGGTAACCAACACTGAAGCTTTCTTT
TRBV5-1,16,TRBJ1-6,NA,many,CASSFQAGMDNSPLHF,TGCGCCAGCAGCTTCCAGGCGGGGATGGATAATTCACCCCTCCACTTT
TRBV9,14,TRBJ2-4,TRBD1,few,CASSVAGQGNIQYF,TGTGCCAGCAGCGTAGCGGGACAGGGGAACATTCAGTACTTC
TRBV11-2,18,TRBJ2-2,NA,few,CASSLFTWKTPNTGELFF,TGTGCCAGCAGCTTATTTACGTGGAAGACCCCCAACACCGGGGAGCTGTTTTTT
TRBV5-1,18,TRBJ2-5,TRBD2,many,CASSLFFSGGPTQETQYF,TGCGCCAGCAGCCTATTCTTTAGCGGGGGGCCCACGCAAGAGACCCAGTACTTC
TRBV18,15,TRBJ2-7,TRBD1,NA,CASSPRQGTFYEQYF,TGTGCCAGCTCACCTAGACAGGGAACCTTCTACGAGCAGTACTTC
TRBV7-3,14,TRBJ2-7,TRBD1,NA,CASSGLGQNYEQYF,TGTGCCAGCAGCGGGTTGGGACAGAACTACGAGCAGTACTTC
TRBV7-8,16,TRBJ2-1,TRBD1,NA,CASIPYRDRRANEQFF,TGTGCCAGCATCCCATACCGGGACAGGAGAGCAAATGAGCAGTTCTTC
TRBV6-6,11,TRBJ1-1,NA,few,CASSYSGEAFF,TGTGCCAGCAGTTACTCTGGGGAAGCTTTCTTT
TRBV20-1,14,TRBJ2-3,NA,few,CSARGALGGDTQYF,TGCAGTGCCCGCGGAGCCCTCGGCGGAGATACGCAGTATTTT
TRBV20-1,12,TRBJ1-5,NA,NA,CSATGSNQPQHF,TGCAGTGCTACCGGGAGCAATCAGCCCCAGCATTTT